These 32 T cell receptor beta chains came from one sample sequenced in a study of blood T cell repertoires in COVID-19. The repertoire was sequenced with immunoSEQ multiplex PCR; TCRdb's copy has only in-frame clones and lacks some. In the table there are 100,000 or so clones, roughly 88% of which are singletons. The material sequenced was peripheral blood. The receptors shown here come from a man aged 55 to 70 with acute or convalescent COVID-19.

The J gene is TRBJ1-5, the V gene TRBV7-2, with a weak D call TRBD1 (5 bases). The CDR3 is 15 amino acids. The germline gives CDR1 SGHTA, CDR2 FQGNSA. V dropped 0 bases and J dropped 7 bases, with 13 bases sitting between them. CDR3 DNA sequence: TGTGCCAGCAGCTTAGCTGGCGGGGGTAGACAGCCCCAGCATTTT. As protein: CASSLAGGGRQPQHF.

This chain connects TRBV7-3 to TRBJ2-1; TRBD2 is a possible D gene (7 bases). Trimming removed 2 bases at V and 5 bases at J, with 13 bases between. The CDR3 is 15 residues long. From germline, CDR1 is SGHTA and CDR2 FQGTGA. CDR3 region: CASSLLWEGDNEQFF. The CDR3, as DNA: TGTGCCAGCAGCTTACTATGGGAGGGGGACAATGAGCAGTTCTTC.

This rearrangement joins TRBV28 to TRBJ1-1, with D perhaps TRBD1 (6 bases). The CDR3 length is 14 residues. V shed 6 bases and J shed 4 bases, with 15 bases lying between them. Germline CDR1 MDHEN, CDR2 SYDVKM. CDR3 sequence reads: CASRHRAGATEAFF. CDR3 nucleotides: TGTGCCAGCAGGCACAGGGCGGGCGCCACTGAAGCTTTCTTT.

The chain combines TRBV12-3 or TRBV12-4 with TRBJ2-7; D is unclear. CDR3 length: 12 residues. Trimming pared 5 bases from V and 6 bases from J, leaving 11 bases between. CDR3 region: CASSPTPTEQYF. The CDR3 DNA reads as TGTGCCAGCAGTCCCACCCCTACCGAGCAGTACTTC.

V usage is TRBV13 and J usage is TRBJ2-4; perhaps TRBD2 as D (5 bases). The CDR3 loop spans 16 amino acids. Between the trimmed V and J ends, which lost 4 bases and 0 bases, there was a span of 13 bases. Germline CDR1 PRHDT, CDR2 FYEKMQ (reference sequence). CDR3 region: CASSWSGMLAKNIQYF. Here the CDR3 DNA reads TGTGCCAGCAGCTGGAGCGGAATGCTAGCCAAAAACATTCAGTACTTC. The full variable domain, rest sourced from reference TRBV13 and TRBJ2-4, is AAGVIQSPRHLIKEKRETATLKCYPIPRHDTVYWYQQGPGQDPQFLISFYEKMQSDKGSIPDRFSAQQFSDYHSELNMSSLELGDSALYFCASSWSGMLAKNIQYFGAGTRLSVL.

CDR3 sequence (DNA): TGTGCCAGCAGTCATCGACTAGCGGGGACGAACACCGGGGAGCTGTTTTTT. Its protein is CASSHRLAGTNTGELFF. The chain couples TRBV6-7 to TRBJ2-2; the match to TRBD2 covers 11 bases. TRBV6-7 is marked as an open reading frame, function uncertain. V was pared by 5 bases and J by 0 bases, with 5 bases of the junction left unmatched. CDR3 length equals 17 residues.

The chain is built from TRBV5-1 and TRBJ2-1; 9 nucleotides align to TRBD1. V shed 2 bases and J 4 bases; nucleotides not matched to a gene: 13. The germline gives CDR1 SGHRS, CDR2 YFSETQ. The CDR3 loop spans 18 amino acids. CDR3 in DNA: TGCGCCAGCAGCTTTGACTTCCGGACAGGGGTCCAATACAATGAGCAGTTCTTC. Amino acid sequence: CASSFDFRTGVQYNEQFF.

CDR3 amino acids: CASSPGGIAGSNQPQHF. Written as DNA, the CDR3 is TGTGCCAGCAGCCCTGGAGGGATTGCAGGTAGCAATCAGCCCCAGCATTTT. This chain links TRBV7-8 with TRBJ1-5; D ambiguous. The CDR3 runs to 17 residues. The V end was cut by 5 bases, the J end by 0 bases, with 17 bases between. Germline lookup yields CDR1 SGHVS and CDR2 FQNEAQ.

This clone was found once. This chain uses TRBV7-4 with TRBJ1-5, with unresolved D. With 4 bases removed from V and 1 base from J, the gap between germline ends came to 11 bases. The CDR3 covers 15 residues. Germline CDR1 is SGHVT and CDR2 is SQSDAQ. CDR3 sequence: CASSSLLRSNQPQHF. The CDR3 bases are TGTGCCAGCAGCTCCCTGCTGAGGAGCAATCAGCCCCAGCATTTT. Full variable domain (remainder filled in from reference TRBV7-4 and TRBJ1-5): GAGVSQSPRYKVAKRGRDVALRCDSISGHVTLYWYRQTLGQGSEVLTYSQSDAQRDKSGRPSGRFSAERPERSVSTLKIQRTEQGDSAVYLCASSSLLRSNQPQHFGDGTRLSIL.

The chain recombines TRBV9 with TRBJ2-5; a weak D match, TRBD2 (6 bases). Germline loops: CDR1 SGDLS, CDR2 YYNGEE. The V and J ends lost 0 bases and 4 bases respectively, with 16 bases between them. The CDR3 spans 16 residues. The CDR3 is CASSVEGGAMGETQYF. In DNA, the CDR3 is TGTGCCAGCAGCGTAGAAGGAGGGGCCATGGGAGAGACCCAGTACTTC.

The chain employs TRBV10-3 and TRBJ1-1, with TRBD1 identical over 8 bases. Per germline, CDR1 ENHRY and CDR2 SYGVKD. The CDR3 totals 15 residues. V trimming: 0 bases; J trimming: 1 base; junction bases outside the gene matches: 1. Here the CDR3 reads CAISESGTGNTEAFF. CDR3 DNA: TGTGCCATCAGTGAGTCGGGGACAGGGAACACTGAAGCTTTCTTT.

The chain couples TRBV7-6 to TRBJ2-5; the D is unclear. CDR1 and CDR2 (germline): SGHVS, FNYEAQ. The CDR3 loop spans 12 amino acids. The germline V and J ends were trimmed by 1 base and 6 bases, with 6 bases remaining between them. CDR3 nucleotide sequence: TGTGCCAGCAGCTTAGTTGGCCAGACCCAGTACTTC. Encoded protein: CASSLVGQTQYF. The whole variable domain, filled in from reference TRBV7-6 and TRBJ2-5, reads GAGVSQSPRYKVTKRGQDVALRCDPISGHVSLYWYRQALGQGPEFLTYFNYEAQQDKSGLPNDRFSAERPEGSISTLTIQRTEQRDSAMYRCASSLVGQTQYFGPGTRLLVL.

The V and J genes are TRBV24-1 and TRBJ2-7; tentative D call: TRBD1 (6 bases). Trimming left V 3 bases short and J 0 bases short, with 20 bases between. This CDR3 has 18 residues. Germline CDR1 KGHDR, CDR2 SFDVKD. The CDR3 spells CATSDPGHRDIHSYEQYF. CDR3 nucleotide sequence: TGTGCCACCAGTGATCCGGGTCACCGGGACATTCACTCCTACGAGCAGTACTTC.

The rearrangement links TRBV2 to TRBJ2-7; D is possibly TRBD1 (5 bases). Germline V lookup: CDR1 SNHLY, CDR2 FYNNEI. This CDR3 spans 14 amino acids. V shed 3 bases and J shed 3 bases, with 12 bases lying between them. CDR3 in amino acids: CASSDPTALYEQYF. The DNA of the CDR3 is TGTGCCAGCAGTGATCCGACAGCTCTCTACGAGCAGTACTTC.

The CDR3: CASSIGTGVGYTF. As DNA, the CDR3 is TGTGCCAGTAGTATTGGGACAGGGGTCGGCTACACCTTC. The chain carries TRBV19 and TRBJ1-2; 10 bases line up with TRBD1. The CDR3 extends over 13 amino acids. Germline lookup yields CDR1 LNHDA and CDR2 SQIVND (reference sequence). V lost 3 bases to trimming and J lost 8 bases; unmatched junction nucleotides: 3.

V gene TRBV27 combines with J gene TRBJ2-1; TRBD2 matches 10 bases. CDR3 length equals 17 residues. After removal of 2 bases from V and 5 bases from J, the junction contained 9 bases not matched to a gene. From germline, CDR1 is MNHEY and CDR2 SMNVEV (reference sequence). CDR3 coding DNA: TGTGCCAGCAGTTTACCCCCTAGCGGGAGATATAACAATGAGCAGTTCTTC. It translates to CASSLPPSGRYNNEQFF.

The V gene is TRBV3-1 (or the pseudogene TRBV3-2), the J gene TRBJ1-6; D not resolved. V lost 0 bases and J 15 bases, leaving 21 bases between the germline ends. Germline assignment: CDR1 LGHDT and CDR2 YNNKEL (reference sequence). The CDR3 extends over 16 amino acids. CDR3: CASSQDCTAEWSCLHF. As DNA, the CDR3 is TGTGCCAGCAGCCAAGATTGTACAGCGGAGTGGTCCTGCCTCCACTTT.

As to this clone: The same CDR3 is also encoded by other DNA sequences in this sample. The genes are TRBV14 and TRBJ1-6; D might be TRBD1 (5 bases). The V gene lost 3 bases and the J gene lost 7 bases, with 10 bases spanning the gap. The CDR3 totals 14 residues. The V gene's germline CDR1 is SGHDN and CDR2 FVKESK. The CDR3 DNA is TGTGCCAGCAGCCAGGGGCGAGAGAATTCACCCCTCCACTTT. Translating gives CASSQGRENSPLHF.

The CDR3 bases are TGTGCCAGCAGTAGAACCGCCGGGACAGAGAACACTGAAGCTTTCTTT. This translates into CASSRTAGTENTEAFF. J is TRBJ1-1 and V is TRBV5-4; TRBD1 agrees at 7 bases. Trimming at V came to 5 bases and at J to 1 base, leaving 11 bases not matched to a gene. This CDR3 region has 16 residues. CDR1 is SGHNT and CDR2 is YYREEE in the germline V gene (reference sequence).

The rearrangement links TRBV20-1 to TRBJ2-7, with 11 nucleotides matching TRBD2. Germline V gene lookup returns CDR1 DFQATT and CDR2 SNEGSKA (reference sequence). Losses at the gene ends were 3 bases for V and 0 bases for J; bases not matched to a gene: 4. The CDR3 has 15 amino acids. The CDR3 DNA sequence: TGCAGTGCTAGTCGGGGACTAGCGGACTCCTACGAGCAGTACTTC. This gives the protein CSASRGLADSYEQYF.

The chain couples TRBV5-1 to TRBJ2-1; 10 bases are shared with TRBD2. Germline values: CDR1 SGHRS, CDR2 YFSETQ. This CDR3 comprises 17 residues. J gave up 6 bases and V 4 bases, and 13 bases lay outside the gene matches. The CDR3 DNA follows: TGCGCCAGCAGCAGGGGACTAGCGACCTGGGGGGGCAATGAGCAGTTCTTC. As protein: CASSRGLATWGGNEQFF.

The rearrangement links TRBV19 to TRBJ1-2; TRBD1 matches 10 bases. In germline, CDR1 is LNHDA, CDR2 SQIVND (reference sequence). The CDR3 extends over 17 amino acids. J was trimmed by 6 bases and V by 3 bases; bases with no gene match: 13. The CDR3 DNA reads TGTGCCAGTAGTATTCCATTAGACAGGGGGCGCACCAATGGCTACACCTTC. Translated, it gives CASSIPLDRGRTNGYTF.

The rearrangement uses TRBV6-5 and TRBJ2-1, with a weak D call TRBD2 (6 bases). The V gene's germline CDR1 is MNHEY and CDR2 SVGAGI. Trimming cost V 8 bases and J 0 bases, with 11 bases left between them. The CDR3 totals 14 residues. The CDR3, as DNA: TGTGCCAGCGCCCGGGGGAGCTCCTACAATGAGCAGTTCTTC. Residues: CASARGSSYNEQFF.

The gene calls are TRBV7-6 and TRBJ1-6; weak D call: TRBD1 (6 bases). CDR1 SGHVS and CDR2 FNYEAQ come from the germline V gene. The CDR3 extends over 14 amino acids. V lost 5 bases and J 5 bases, leaving 10 bases between the germline ends. As DNA, the CDR3 is TGTGCCAGCAGCCCCCAGGGGCATAATTCACCCCTCCACTTT. Residues: CASSPQGHNSPLHF.

This chain joins TRBV5-1 and TRBJ2-3; TRBD2 matches at 11 bases. The V segment lost 1 base and the J segment 2 bases; nucleotides outside the gene matches: 6. The CDR3 runs to 17 residues. The germline V gene encodes CDR1 SGHRS and CDR2 YFSETQ. CDR3 sequence reads: CASSLPSGGTNTDTQYF. The CDR3 nucleotides are TGCGCCAGCAGCTTGCCTAGCGGGGGGACCAACACAGATACGCAGTATTTT.

This sequence joins TRBV11-2 and TRBJ2-2, with 7 nucleotides matching TRBD2. Unmatched junction bases numbered 3, after V lost 1 base and J lost 4 bases. The CDR3 spans 15 residues. Looked up from germline, CDR1 is SGHAT and CDR2 is FQNNGV. The DNA for the CDR3 is TGTGCCAGCAGCTTAGGGGGGAGGGCCACCGGGGAGCTGTTTTTT. This translates into CASSLGGRATGELFF. Variable domain in full (rest from reference TRBV11-2 and TRBJ2-2): EAGVAQSPRYKIIEKRQSVAFWCNPISGHATLYWYQQILGQGPKLLIQFQNNGVVDDSQLPKDRFSAERLKGVDSTLKIQPAKLEDSAVYLCASSLGGRATGELFFGEGSRLTVL.

The chain carries TRBV19 and TRBJ1-5; 9 bases map to TRBD1. The CDR3 contains 14 residues. The J segment lost 7 bases and the V segment lost 6 bases, leaving 7 bases of the junction unmatched. Germline lookup yields CDR1 LNHDA and CDR2 SQIVND (reference sequence). The CDR3 loop is CASSVQGAGQPQHF. The CDR3 DNA reads as TGTGCCAGTAGCGTACAGGGGGCAGGGCAGCCCCAGCATTTT.

The chain uses TRBV19 and TRBJ1-1; 9 bases fit TRBD1. V was pared by 7 bases and J by 6 bases, with 9 bases of the junction left unmatched. In germline, CDR1 is LNHDA, CDR2 SQIVND (reference sequence). The CDR3 runs 14 residues. Here the CDR3 DNA reads TGTGCCAGTACTAGGACAGGGGCAGCCTCTGAAGCTTTCTTT. Amino acid sequence: CASTRTGAASEAFF.

V is TRBV19 and J is TRBJ2-5, with D tentatively TRBD2 (5 bases). Germline loops: CDR1 LNHDA, CDR2 SQIVND (reference sequence). V was cut by 1 base and J by 0 bases, with 6 bases left in between. The CDR3 is made up of 14 amino acids. CDR3 nucleotides: TGTGCCAGTAGTATAGCCGGGGACCAAGAGACCCAGTACTTC. Translation gives CASSIAGDQETQYF.

The chain links TRBV7-9 to TRBJ2-1, with no clear D. Germline V gene lookup returns CDR1 SEHNR and CDR2 FQNEAQ (reference sequence). Trimming removed 4 bases at V and 2 bases at J, with 9 bases between. This CDR3 spans 14 amino acids. The CDR3 here is CASSSPPPYNEQFF. CDR3 coding DNA: TGTGCCAGCAGCTCTCCCCCCCCCTACAATGAGCAGTTCTTC.

The chain is built from TRBV7-9 and TRBJ2-3; 10 bases line up with TRBD2. Trimming at V came to 5 bases and at J to 2 bases, leaving 4 bases not matched to a gene. Germline V gene sequence: CDR1 SEHNR, CDR2 FQNEAQ (reference sequence). CDR3 length: 15 residues. The CDR3 sequence: CASSRTSGVTDTQYF. CDR3 in DNA: TGTGCCAGCAGCCGGACTAGCGGAGTCACAGATACGCAGTATTTT.

This chain joins TRBV7-3 and TRBJ2-6; D remains ambiguous. V shed 5 bases and J shed 1 base, with 6 bases lying between them. Germline V gene lookup returns CDR1 SGHTA and CDR2 FQGTGA. The CDR3 contains 14 residues. CDR3 sequence (DNA): TGTGCCAGCAGCCCAGGATCTGGGGCCAACGTCCTGACTTTC. It encodes CASSPGSGANVLTF. The whole variable domain, remainder taken from reference TRBV7-3 and TRBJ2-6, is GAGVSQTPSNKVTEKGKYVELRCDPISGHTALYWYRQSLGQGPEFLIYFQGTGAADDSGLPNDRFFAVRPEGSVSTLKIQRTERGDSAVYLCASSPGSGANVLTFGAGSRLTVL.